Here is one T cell receptor (beta chain) with its context. The CDR3 spans 15 residues. V was clipped by 3 bases and J by 4 bases; unmatched bases: 5. CDR1 is KGHSH and CDR2 is LQKENI in the germline V gene. How the authors handled the data: How many nucleated cells were present was estimated from reference gene primer amplification. Some clones are missing from TCRdb's copy, which holds only in-frame ones; the method was immunoSEQ multiplex PCR. V, J and clone size are those of that table, while D and trimming were read from the DNA. The table shows 250,000 or so clones, with about three quarters occurring only once. The data belong to a study of blood T cell repertoires in COVID-19. Turning to the study itself: PBMCs, B-cell-depleted T cells, or T cells provided the cDNA or gDNA that made up the material.

V is TRBV18 and J is TRBJ2-7; 11 bases match TRBD1. The sequencing sample was made of peripheral blood. This TCR derives from a woman aged 80 or over with acute or convalescent COVID-19. For the CDR3, the DNA is TGTGCCAGCTCACCTGGGACAGGGGGTGTGTACGAGCAGTACTTC. Protein product: CASSPGTGGVYEQYF.